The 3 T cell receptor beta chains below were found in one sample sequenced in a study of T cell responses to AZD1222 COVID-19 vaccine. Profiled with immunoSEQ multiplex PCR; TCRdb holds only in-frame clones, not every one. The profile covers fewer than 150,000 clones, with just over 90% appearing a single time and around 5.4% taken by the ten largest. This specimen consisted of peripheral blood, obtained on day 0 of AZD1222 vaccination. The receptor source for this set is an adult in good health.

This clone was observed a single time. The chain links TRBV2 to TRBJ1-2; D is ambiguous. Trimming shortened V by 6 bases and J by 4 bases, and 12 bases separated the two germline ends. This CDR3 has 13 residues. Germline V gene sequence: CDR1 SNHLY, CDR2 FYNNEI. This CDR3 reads CASRVTASYGYTF. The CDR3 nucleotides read TGTGCCAGCAGAGTTACAGCCTCCTATGGCTACACCTTC.

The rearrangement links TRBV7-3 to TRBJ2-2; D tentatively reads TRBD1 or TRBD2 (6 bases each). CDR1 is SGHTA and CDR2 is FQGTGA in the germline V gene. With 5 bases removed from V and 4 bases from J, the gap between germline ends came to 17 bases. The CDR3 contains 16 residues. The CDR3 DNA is TGTGCCAGCAGCACCGGAGGGGGGTGGGGCACCGGGGAGCTGTTTTTT. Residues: CASSTGGGWGTGELFF.

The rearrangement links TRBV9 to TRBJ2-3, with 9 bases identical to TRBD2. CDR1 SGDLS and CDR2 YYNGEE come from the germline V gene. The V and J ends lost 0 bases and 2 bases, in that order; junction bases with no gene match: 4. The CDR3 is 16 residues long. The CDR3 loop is CASSVASGRITDTQYF. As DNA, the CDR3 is TGTGCCAGCAGCGTAGCCAGCGGGAGGATCACAGATACGCAGTATTTT.